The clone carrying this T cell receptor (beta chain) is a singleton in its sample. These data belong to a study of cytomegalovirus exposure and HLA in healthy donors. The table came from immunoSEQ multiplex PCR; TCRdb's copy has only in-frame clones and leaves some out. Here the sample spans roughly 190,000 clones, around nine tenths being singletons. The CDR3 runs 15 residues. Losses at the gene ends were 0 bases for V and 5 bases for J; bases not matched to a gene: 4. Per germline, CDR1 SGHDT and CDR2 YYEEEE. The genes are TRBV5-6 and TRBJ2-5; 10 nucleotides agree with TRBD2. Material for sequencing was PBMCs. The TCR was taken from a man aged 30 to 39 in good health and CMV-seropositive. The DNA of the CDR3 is TGTGCCAGCAGCTTGGTGGTAGCGGGAGGTGAGACCCAGTACTTC. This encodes CASSLVVAGGETQYF.